This entry lists 9 T cell receptor beta chains sequenced from one sample in a study of metastatic and nonmetastatic thyroid tumors (dated by TCRdb to 2018 to 2021). Before undergoing thyroid surgery, none of the patients had been given any kind of treatment. The method was PCR. For sequencing, an Illumina HiSeq 4000 was employed. The raw public data were reprocessed by TCRdb itself: fastp quality trimming at Q25, MiXCR clonotype calling, in-frame beta chains only. This sample holds about 92,000 clones; approximately 15% were observed only once. The ten largest clonotypes hold 3.6% of the sample. What was sequenced was blood. The receptor set was obtained from a female donor with papillary thyroid cancer or a benign thyroid nodule (not recorded which). Some clones in this sample may be carry-over from other donors' samples.

This clone was counted at least ten times. The J gene is TRBJ2-7, the V gene TRBV6-1, with TRBD2 identical over 7 bases. This CDR3 spans 14 amino acids. The germline V gene encodes CDR1 MNHNS and CDR2 SASEGT. The J segment lost 1 base and the V segment lost 1 base, leaving 1 base of the junction unmatched. DNA of the CDR3: TGTGCCAGCAGTGAAGGGGGAGGGTCCTACGAGCAGTACTTC. Translated, it gives CASSEGGGSYEQYF.

As to this clone: A much larger clone lies one base from this, so it may be a read error. The rearrangement uses TRBV7-2 and TRBJ1-1; D perhaps matches TRBD1 (5 bases). This CDR3 has 15 amino acids. Trimming removed 1 base from V and 2 bases from J, with 11 bases in between. Germline assignment: CDR1 SGHTA and CDR2 FQGNSA. CDR3 sequence: CASSLGGRDNTEAFF. The CDR3 DNA reads TGTGCCAGCAGCTTAGGGGGCAGAGATAACACTGAAGCTTTCTTT.

At least ten counts were recorded for this clone. This chain links TRBV7-8 with TRBJ2-1; 7 positions match TRBD1. V dropped 5 bases and J dropped 6; count of bases not matched to a gene: 13. The CDR3 has 16 amino acids. Germline CDR1 is SGHVS and CDR2 is FQNEAQ. The CDR3 here is CASSLTTGLLANEQFF. CDR3 DNA: TGTGCCAGCAGCCTTACGACAGGGCTTCTGGCCAATGAGCAGTTCTTC.

V is TRBV20-1 and J is TRBJ2-5; 13 bases line up with TRBD2. The CDR3 runs to 16 residues. Germline V gene sequence: CDR1 DFQATT, CDR2 SNEGSKA (reference sequence). V was clipped by 6 bases and J by 4 bases; unmatched bases: 11. In DNA form, the CDR3 reads TGCAGTGCAACACGGACTAGCGGGGGATCTCCAGAGACCCAGTACTTC. Translation: CSATRTSGGSPETQYF.

This chain links TRBV2 with TRBJ2-3; D ambiguous. Germline CDR1 is SNHLY and CDR2 is FYNNEI. The CDR3 length is 15 residues. V shed 2 bases and J shed 2 bases, with 11 bases lying between them. The CDR3 loop reads CASSELARTTDTQYF. The CDR3, as DNA: TGTGCCAGCAGTGAATTGGCGCGGACCACAGATACGCAGTATTTT.

In this sample, this clone turned up many times. CDR3 region: CASSSTGSNTGELFF. The CDR3 bases are TGTGCCAGCAGCTCGACAGGGTCGAACACCGGGGAGCTGTTTTTT. The chain is built from TRBV7-6 and TRBJ2-2; 7 positions agree with TRBD1. The germline CDR1 and CDR2 sequences are SGHVS and FNYEAQ. This CDR3 spans 15 amino acids. The junction had 2 bases not matched to a gene; V was cut back by 4 bases and J by 0 bases.

Details on this clone: Compared with germline, one end of the junction differs, possibly owing to a read error. The V gene is TRBV12-3 or TRBV12-4, the J gene TRBJ1-4; 7 bases map to TRBD1. This CDR3 comprises 15 residues. The CDR3 reads CASRPAGTVDAKLFF. The CDR3 coding sequence is TGTGCCAGCAGGCCTGCCGGGACAGTGGACGCAAAACTTTTTTTT.

This clone was observed at least ten times. V gene TRBV12-3 or TRBV12-4 combines with J gene TRBJ2-3; TRBD2 matches 15 bases. V shed 3 bases and J 7 bases; nucleotides not matched to a gene: 11. The CDR3 contains 18 residues. CDR3 DNA: TGTGCCAGCAGTTTCGGGACTAGCGGGGGGCGCCATCCTTATACGCAGTATTTT. Protein sequence: CASSFGTSGGRHPYTQYF.

The chain couples TRBV5-1 to TRBJ2-2, with TRBD2 matching 8 bases. CDR1 SGHRS and CDR2 YFSETQ come from the germline V gene. J gave up 0 bases and V 4 bases, and 14 bases lay outside the gene matches. The CDR3 length is 19 residues. CDR3 protein: CASSPTVAGGHPNTGELFF. The CDR3 DNA reads as TGCGCCAGCAGCCCCACGGTTGCGGGAGGCCACCCGAACACCGGGGAGCTGTTTTTT.